What follows is one TCR beta chain and its context. The data belong to a study of T cell changes during pregnancy in multiple sclerosis. V shed 0 bases and J shed 2 bases, with 11 bases lying between them. Germline V gives CDR1 LGHNA, CDR2 YSLEER. The CDR3 totals 15 residues. Clones were read by immunoSEQ multiplex PCR, and TCRdb kept only the in-frame ones, dropping some. The sample has about 51,000 clones; around 94% are singletons. The sequence was obtained from a female donor with multiple sclerosis, enrolled in a pregnancy study. This sample comprised CD4+ T cells from peripheral blood mononuclear cells, obtained in the second trimester of pregnancy. This chain connects TRBV4-3 to TRBJ2-7, with a possible D match to TRBD1 (5 bases). The CDR3 bases are TGCGCCAGCAGCCAAGATTGGGGCATAACCTACGAGCAGTACTTC. As protein: CASSQDWGITYEQYF.